What follows are 4 T cell receptor beta chains derived from one specimen sequenced in a study of CD8 T cells in Susac syndrome. Random hexamers were used to reverse transcribe roughly 0.45 to 1 ug of RNA. From the immunoSEQ multiplex PCR reads, TCRdb called clonotypes with MiXCR, one entry per CDR3 protein. The sample shows 77,000 or so distinct CDR3 sequences, 85% to 95% of them seen only once. Sequencing was done on a sample of CD4+ T cells from PBMCs. The receptors shown here come from a human donor with Susac syndrome.

The chain links TRBV20-1 to TRBJ2-7, with D unclear. Trimming left V 0 bases short and J 5 bases short, with 20 bases between. Per germline, CDR1 DFQATT and CDR2 SNEGSKA (reference sequence). The CDR3 is made up of 16 amino acids. This CDR3 reads CSARDPDVPLFHEQYF. The CDR3 DNA reads as TGCAGTGCTAGAGATCCGGACGTCCCCCTATTCCACGAGCAGTACTTC.

The chain employs TRBV18 and TRBJ1-4, with D uncertain. This CDR3 spans 13 amino acids. Germline assignment: CDR1 KGHSH and CDR2 LQKENI. Trimming stripped 3 bases from V and 8 bases from J, with 10 bases between. The CDR3, as DNA: TGTGCCAGCTCACCGCCGGGTCGGGAAAAACTGTTTTTT. Translation: CASSPPGREKLFF.

The V gene is TRBV29-1, the J gene TRBJ2-3; D not certain. This CDR3 is 14 amino acids long. Germline V lookup: CDR1 SQVTM, CDR2 ANQGSEA. Trimming stripped 6 bases from V and 2 bases from J, with 15 bases between. The CDR3 region is CSVHLGGATDTQYF. CDR3 nucleotides: TGCAGCGTCCACTTGGGTGGAGCCACAGATACGCAGTATTTT.

This rearrangement joins TRBV20-1 to TRBJ2-5; D tentatively fits TRBD1 or TRBD2 (5 bases each). Trimming removed 5 bases at V and 1 base at J, with 11 bases between. The CDR3 is made up of 13 amino acids. Germline values: CDR1 DFQATT, CDR2 SNEGSKA (reference sequence). The CDR3 reads CSAPGLAQETQYF. The DNA of the CDR3 is TGCAGTGCTCCGGGGCTAGCCCAAGAGACCCAGTACTTC.